The text below deals with one TCR beta chain. What it binds is not known. Primers used in a second PCR of roughly 6 to 11 cycles were a sample-barcoded 5' primer and a J-beta primer mix. Every cDNA was tagged by a template-switch adaptor with 12 random nucleotides. TCRdb independently ran MiXCR on the 5' RACE reads; one entry per CDR3 protein. This sample has hundreds of thousands of distinct CDR3 sequences, with approximately 59% found just once. This sample was taken from a study of blood T cells in healthy people across ages. General study findings and limits: Older individuals had lower TCR beta diversity per million T cells (the decline was roughly linear).

The germline gives CDR1 SGHKS, CDR2 YYEKEE (reference sequence). This CDR3 has 17 residues. J gave up 1 base and V 5 bases, and 11 bases lay outside the gene matches. All donors came from Russia, were Caucasian and healthy, and spanned ages about 6 to 95. Each of the donors had around 10 milliliters of peripheral blood drawn into EDTA-treated Vacutainer tubes. What was sequenced was blood. This clonotype originated in a man aged 25-45 years in good health. The J gene is TRBJ2-1, the V gene TRBV5-5; 8 nucleotides match TRBD2. CDR3 bases: TGTGCCAGCAGTCACCCGAGAGCGGGGGCGTCCTACAATGAGCAGTTCTTC. It translates to CASSHPRAGASYNEQFF.